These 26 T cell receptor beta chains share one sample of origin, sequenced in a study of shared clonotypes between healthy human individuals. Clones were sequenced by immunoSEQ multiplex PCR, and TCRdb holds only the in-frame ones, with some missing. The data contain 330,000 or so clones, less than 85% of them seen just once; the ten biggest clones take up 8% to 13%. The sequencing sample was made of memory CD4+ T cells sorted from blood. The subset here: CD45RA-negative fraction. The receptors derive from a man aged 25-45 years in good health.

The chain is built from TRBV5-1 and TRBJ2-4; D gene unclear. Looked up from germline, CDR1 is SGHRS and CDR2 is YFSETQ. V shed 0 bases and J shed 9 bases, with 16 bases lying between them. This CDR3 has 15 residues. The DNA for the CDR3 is TGCGCCAGCAGCTTGGATGGACGGACCGGCAGCATTCAGTACTTC. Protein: CASSLDGRTGSIQYF.

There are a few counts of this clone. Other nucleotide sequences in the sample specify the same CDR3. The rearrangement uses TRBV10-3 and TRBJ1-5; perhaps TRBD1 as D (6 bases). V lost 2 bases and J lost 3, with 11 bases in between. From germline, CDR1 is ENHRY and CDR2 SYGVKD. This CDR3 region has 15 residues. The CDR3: CAISEGQGLNQPQHF. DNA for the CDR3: TGTGCCATCAGTGAGGGGCAGGGGCTCAATCAGCCCCAGCATTTT.

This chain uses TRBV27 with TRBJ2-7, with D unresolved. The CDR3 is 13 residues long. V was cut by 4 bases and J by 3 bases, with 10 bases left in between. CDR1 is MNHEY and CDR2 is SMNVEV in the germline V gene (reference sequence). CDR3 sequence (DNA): TGTGCCAGCAGTTACGGGCCATACTACGAGCAGTACTTC. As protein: CASSYGPYYEQYF.

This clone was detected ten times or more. CDR3: CASSPRTSGRVLETQYF. CDR3 in DNA: TGTGCCAGCAGCCCGCGGACTAGCGGGAGAGTACTGGAGACCCAGTACTTC. The rearrangement joins TRBV11-2 to TRBJ2-5; TRBD2 aligns across 13 bases. Germline V CDR1 and CDR2: SGHAT, FQNNGV. The CDR3 covers 17 residues. Trimming cost V 5 bases and J 5 bases; bases outside gene matches: 11.

The CDR3 nucleotides are TGTGCCAGCACTAAGAGCTGGGGCAATCAGCCCCAGCATTTT. Protein sequence: CASTKSWGNQPQHF. V usage is TRBV6-6 and J usage is TRBJ1-5, with D unclear. The germline V gene encodes CDR1 MNHNY and CDR2 SVGAGI (reference sequence). This CDR3 comprises 14 residues. V shed 7 bases and J shed 2 bases, with 12 bases lying between them.

CDR3 loop: CASSHTGETQYF. For the CDR3, the DNA is TGTGCCAGCAGCCATACGGGGGAGACCCAGTACTTC. The rearrangement links TRBV7-9 to TRBJ2-5; maybe TRBD2 (5 bases). Trimming cost V 5 bases and J 5 bases, with 9 bases left between them. Germline CDR1 and CDR2: SEHNR and FQNEAQ (reference sequence). The CDR3 totals 12 residues.

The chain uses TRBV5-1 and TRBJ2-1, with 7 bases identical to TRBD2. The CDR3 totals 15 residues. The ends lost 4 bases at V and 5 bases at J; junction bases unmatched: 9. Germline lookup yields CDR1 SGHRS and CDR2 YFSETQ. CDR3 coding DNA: TGCGCCAGCAGCAACACCGGGACTACCAACAATGAGCAGTTCTTC. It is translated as CASSNTGTTNNEQFF.

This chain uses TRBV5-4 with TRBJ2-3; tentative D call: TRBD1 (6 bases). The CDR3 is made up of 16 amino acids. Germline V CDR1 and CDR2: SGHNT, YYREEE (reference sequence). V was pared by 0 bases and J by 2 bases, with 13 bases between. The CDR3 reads CASSLDETGFTDTQYF. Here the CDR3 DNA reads TGTGCCAGCAGCTTGGATGAGACAGGATTCACAGATACGCAGTATTTT.

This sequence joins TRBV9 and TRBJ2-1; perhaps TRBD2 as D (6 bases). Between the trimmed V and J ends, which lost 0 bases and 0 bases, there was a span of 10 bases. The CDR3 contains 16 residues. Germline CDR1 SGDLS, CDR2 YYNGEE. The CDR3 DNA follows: TGTGCCAGCAGCGTAGGGGGGGATAGCTCCTACAATGAGCAGTTCTTC. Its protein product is CASSVGGDSSYNEQFF.

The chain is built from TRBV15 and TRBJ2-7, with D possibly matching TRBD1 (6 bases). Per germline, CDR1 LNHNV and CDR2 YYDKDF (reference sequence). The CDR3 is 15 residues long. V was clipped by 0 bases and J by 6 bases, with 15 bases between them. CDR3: CATSRDGGFALEQYF. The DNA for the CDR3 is TGTGCCACCAGCAGAGATGGGGGCTTCGCCCTCGAGCAGTACTTC.

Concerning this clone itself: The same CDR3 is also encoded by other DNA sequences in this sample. CDR3 residues: CASSSSGAEKLFF. The CDR3 nucleotides are TGTGCCAGCAGCTCTAGTGGGGCCGAAAAACTGTTTTTT. The genes are TRBV7-9 and TRBJ1-4; D is possibly TRBD1 (5 bases). This CDR3 has 13 amino acids. V shed 4 bases and J shed 8 bases, with 11 bases lying between them. Germline CDR1 SEHNR, CDR2 FQNEAQ (reference sequence).

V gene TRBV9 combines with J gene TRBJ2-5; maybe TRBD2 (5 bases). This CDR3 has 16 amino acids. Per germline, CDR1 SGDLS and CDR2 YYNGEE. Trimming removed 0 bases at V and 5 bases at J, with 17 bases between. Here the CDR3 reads CASSVGYGRGEETQYF. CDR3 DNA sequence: TGTGCCAGCAGCGTAGGGTACGGCCGTGGGGAGGAGACCCAGTACTTC.

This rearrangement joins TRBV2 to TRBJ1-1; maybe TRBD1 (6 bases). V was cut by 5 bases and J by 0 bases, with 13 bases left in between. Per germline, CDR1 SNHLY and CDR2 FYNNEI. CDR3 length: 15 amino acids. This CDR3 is CASSNARGMNTEAFF. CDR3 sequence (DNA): TGTGCCAGCAGTAACGCCAGGGGTATGAACACTGAAGCTTTCTTT.

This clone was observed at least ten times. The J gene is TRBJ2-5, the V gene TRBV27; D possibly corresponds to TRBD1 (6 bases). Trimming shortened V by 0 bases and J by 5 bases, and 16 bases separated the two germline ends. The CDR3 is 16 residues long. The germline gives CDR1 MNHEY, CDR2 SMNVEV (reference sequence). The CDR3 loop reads CASSLSPTGRRETQYF. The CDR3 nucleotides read TGTGCCAGCAGTTTATCTCCGACAGGTCGCAGGGAGACCCAGTACTTC.

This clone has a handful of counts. CDR3 sequence (DNA): TGCAGTGCTACACAGAACACTGAAGCTTTCTTT. Amino acids: CSATQNTEAFF. The gene calls are TRBV20-1 and TRBJ1-1; D gene unclear. Germline CDR1 is DFQATT and CDR2 is SNEGSKA (reference sequence). Trimming took off 4 bases at V and 1 base at J, with 4 bases between the two ends. This CDR3 has 11 amino acids.

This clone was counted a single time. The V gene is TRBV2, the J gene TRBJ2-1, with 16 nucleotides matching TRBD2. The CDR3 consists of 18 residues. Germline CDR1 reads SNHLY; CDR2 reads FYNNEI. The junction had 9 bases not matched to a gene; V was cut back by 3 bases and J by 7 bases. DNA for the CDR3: TGTGCCAGCAGTGACCCGGGACTAGCGGGAGGGCAAGGAAATGAGCAGTTCTTC. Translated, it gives CASSDPGLAGGQGNEQFF.

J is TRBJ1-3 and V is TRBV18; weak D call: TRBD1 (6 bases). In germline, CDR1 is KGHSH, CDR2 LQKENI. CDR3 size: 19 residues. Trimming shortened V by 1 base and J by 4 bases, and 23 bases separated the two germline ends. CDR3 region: CASSPLGSRGGSSGNTIYF. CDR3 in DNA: TGTGCCAGCTCACCACTGGGCTCCCGCGGGGGCTCTTCGGGAAACACCATATATTTT.

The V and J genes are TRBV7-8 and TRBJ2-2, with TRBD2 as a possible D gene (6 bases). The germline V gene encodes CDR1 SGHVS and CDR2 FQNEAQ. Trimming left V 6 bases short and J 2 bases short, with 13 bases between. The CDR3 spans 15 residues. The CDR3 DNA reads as TGTGCCAGCAGATCCCGGGACTCAAACACCGGGGAGCTGTTTTTT. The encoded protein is CASRSRDSNTGELFF.

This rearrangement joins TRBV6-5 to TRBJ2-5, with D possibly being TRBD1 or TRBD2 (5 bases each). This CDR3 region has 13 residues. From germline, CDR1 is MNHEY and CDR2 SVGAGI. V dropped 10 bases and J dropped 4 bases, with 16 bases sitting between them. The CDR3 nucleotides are TGTGCCACCCTCGCACCTGGGGGAGAGACCCAGTACTTC. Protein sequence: CATLAPGGETQYF.

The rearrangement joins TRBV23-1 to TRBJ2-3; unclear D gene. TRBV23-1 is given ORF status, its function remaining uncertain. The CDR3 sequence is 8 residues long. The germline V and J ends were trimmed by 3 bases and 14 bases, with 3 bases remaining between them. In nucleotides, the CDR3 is TGCGCCAGCAGTCAGCCGTATTTT. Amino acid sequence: CASSQPYF.

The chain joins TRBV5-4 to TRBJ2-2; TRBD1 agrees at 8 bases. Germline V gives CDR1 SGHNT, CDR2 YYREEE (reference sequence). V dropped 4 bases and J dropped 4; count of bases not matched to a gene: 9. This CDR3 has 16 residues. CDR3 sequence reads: CASSPSDRGRTGELFF. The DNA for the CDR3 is TGTGCCAGCAGCCCTAGCGACAGGGGACGCACCGGGGAGCTGTTTTTT. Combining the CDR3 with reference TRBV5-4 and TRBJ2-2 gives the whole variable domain ETGVTQSPTHLIKTRGQQVTLRCSSQSGHNTVSWYQQALGQGPQFIFQYYREEENGRGNFPPRFSGLQFPNYSSELNVNALELDDSALYLCASSPSDRGRTGELFFGEGSRLTVL.

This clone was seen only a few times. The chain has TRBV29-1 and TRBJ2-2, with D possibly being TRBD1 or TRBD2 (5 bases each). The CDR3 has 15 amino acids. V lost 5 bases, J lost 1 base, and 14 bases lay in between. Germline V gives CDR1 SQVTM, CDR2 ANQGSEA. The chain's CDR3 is CSVRKGTMNTGELFF. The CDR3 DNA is TGCAGCGTTCGAAAGGGGACCATGAACACCGGGGAGCTGTTTTTT.

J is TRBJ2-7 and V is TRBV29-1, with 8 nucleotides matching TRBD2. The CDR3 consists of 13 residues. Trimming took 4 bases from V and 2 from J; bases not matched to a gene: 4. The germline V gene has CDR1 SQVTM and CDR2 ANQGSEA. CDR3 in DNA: TGCAGCGTTGTTCGGGGGGGGACCTACGAGCAGTACTTC. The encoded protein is CSVVRGGTYEQYF.

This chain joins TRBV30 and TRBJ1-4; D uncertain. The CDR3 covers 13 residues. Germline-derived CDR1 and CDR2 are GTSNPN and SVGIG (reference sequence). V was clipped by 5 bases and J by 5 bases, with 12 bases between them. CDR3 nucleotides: TGTGCCTGGGGCCGGGCCCTGAATGAAAAACTGTTTTTT. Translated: CAWGRALNEKLFF. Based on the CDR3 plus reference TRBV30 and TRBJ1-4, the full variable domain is SQTIHQWPATLVQPVGSPLSLECTVEGTSNPNLYWYRQAAGRGLQLLFYSVGIGQISSEVPQNLSASRPQDRQFILSSKKLLLSDSGFYLCAWGRALNEKLFFGSGTQLSVL.

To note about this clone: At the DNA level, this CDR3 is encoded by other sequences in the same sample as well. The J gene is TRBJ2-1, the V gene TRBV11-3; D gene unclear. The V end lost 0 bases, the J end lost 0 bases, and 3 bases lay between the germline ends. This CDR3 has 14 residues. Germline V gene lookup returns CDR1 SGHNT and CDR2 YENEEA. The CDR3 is CASSLDPSYNEQFF. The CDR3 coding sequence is TGTGCCAGCAGCTTAGACCCCTCCTACAATGAGCAGTTCTTC.

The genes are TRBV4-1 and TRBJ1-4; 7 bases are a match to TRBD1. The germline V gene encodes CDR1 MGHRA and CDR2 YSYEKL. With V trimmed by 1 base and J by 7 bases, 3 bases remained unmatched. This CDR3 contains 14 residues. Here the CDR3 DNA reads TGCGCCAGCAGCCAAGGAACAGGGGCTGAAAAACTGTTTTTT. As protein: CASSQGTGAEKLFF.